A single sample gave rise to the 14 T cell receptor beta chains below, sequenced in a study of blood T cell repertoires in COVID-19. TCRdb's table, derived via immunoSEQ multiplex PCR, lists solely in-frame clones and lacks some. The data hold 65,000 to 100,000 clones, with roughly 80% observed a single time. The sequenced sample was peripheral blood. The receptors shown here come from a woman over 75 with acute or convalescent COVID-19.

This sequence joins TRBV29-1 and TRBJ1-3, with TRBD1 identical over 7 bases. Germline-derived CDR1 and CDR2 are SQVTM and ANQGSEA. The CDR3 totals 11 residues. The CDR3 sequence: CSVGQLNTIYF. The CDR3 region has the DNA TGCAGTGTGGGACAGCTAAACACCATATATTTT.

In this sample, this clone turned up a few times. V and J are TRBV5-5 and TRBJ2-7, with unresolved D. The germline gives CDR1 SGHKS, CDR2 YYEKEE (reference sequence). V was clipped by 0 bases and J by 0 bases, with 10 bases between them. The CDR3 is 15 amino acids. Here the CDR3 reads CASSLVPAGSYEQYF. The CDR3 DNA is TGTGCCAGCAGCTTGGTACCCGCCGGCTCCTACGAGCAGTACTTC. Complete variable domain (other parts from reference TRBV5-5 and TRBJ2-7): DAGVTQSPTHLIKTRGQQVTLRCSPISGHKSVSWYQQVLGQGPQFIFQYYEKEERGRGNFPDRFSARQFPNYSSELNVNALLLGDSALYLCASSLVPAGSYEQYFGPGTRLTVT.

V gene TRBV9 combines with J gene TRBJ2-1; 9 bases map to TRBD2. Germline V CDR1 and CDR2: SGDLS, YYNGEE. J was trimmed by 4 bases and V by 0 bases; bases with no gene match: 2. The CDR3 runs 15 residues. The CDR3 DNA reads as TGTGCCAGCAGCGTAGAAGCGGGGGGTTACAATGAGCAGTTCTTC. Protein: CASSVEAGGYNEQFF.

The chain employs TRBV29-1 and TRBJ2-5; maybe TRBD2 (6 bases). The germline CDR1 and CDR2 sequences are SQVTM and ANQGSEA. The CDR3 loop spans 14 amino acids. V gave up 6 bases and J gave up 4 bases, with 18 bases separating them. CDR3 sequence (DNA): TGCAGCGTAAAGGAGGGGCCTTCCCCAGAGACCCAGTACTTC. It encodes CSVKEGPSPETQYF.

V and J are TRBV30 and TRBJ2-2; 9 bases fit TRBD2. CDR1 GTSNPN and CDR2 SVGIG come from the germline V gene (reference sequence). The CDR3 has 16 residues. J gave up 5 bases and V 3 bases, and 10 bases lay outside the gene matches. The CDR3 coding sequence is TGTGCCTGGAGACGCGGGGGGGCCGGGGTGACCGGGGAGCTGTTTTTT. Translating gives CAWRRGGAGVTGELFF.

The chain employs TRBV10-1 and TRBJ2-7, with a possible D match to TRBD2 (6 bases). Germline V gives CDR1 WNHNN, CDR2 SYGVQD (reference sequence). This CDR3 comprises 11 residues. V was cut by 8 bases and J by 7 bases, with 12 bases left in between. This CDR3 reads CASGGRGEQYF. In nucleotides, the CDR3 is TGCGCCAGCGGAGGGAGAGGAGAGCAGTACTTC.

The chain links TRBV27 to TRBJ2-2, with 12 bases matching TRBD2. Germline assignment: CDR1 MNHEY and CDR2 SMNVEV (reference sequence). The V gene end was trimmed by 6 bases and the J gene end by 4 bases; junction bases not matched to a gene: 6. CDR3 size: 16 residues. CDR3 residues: CASRPGLAGRTGELFF. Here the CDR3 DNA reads TGTGCCAGCAGGCCCGGACTAGCGGGGCGCACCGGGGAGCTGTTTTTT.

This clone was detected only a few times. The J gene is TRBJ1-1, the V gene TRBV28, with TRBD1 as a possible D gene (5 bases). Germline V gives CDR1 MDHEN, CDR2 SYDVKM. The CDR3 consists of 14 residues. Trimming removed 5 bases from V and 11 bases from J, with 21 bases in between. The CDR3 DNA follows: TGTGCCAGCAGTCTCACCCGCCCGGGGGTTGGCGCTTTCTTT. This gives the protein CASSLTRPGVGAFF.

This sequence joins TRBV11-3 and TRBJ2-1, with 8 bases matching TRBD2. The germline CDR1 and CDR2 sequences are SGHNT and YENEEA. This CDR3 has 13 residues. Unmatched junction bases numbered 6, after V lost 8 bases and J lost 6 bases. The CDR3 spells CASAPGGRNEQFF. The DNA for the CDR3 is TGTGCCAGCGCACCGGGGGGGCGCAATGAGCAGTTCTTC.

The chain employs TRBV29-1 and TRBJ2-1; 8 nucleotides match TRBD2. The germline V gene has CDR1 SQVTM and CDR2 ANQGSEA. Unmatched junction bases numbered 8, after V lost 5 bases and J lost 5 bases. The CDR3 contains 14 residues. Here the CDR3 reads CSVKNSGENNEQFF. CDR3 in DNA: TGCAGCGTTAAGAATAGCGGGGAGAACAATGAGCAGTTCTTC.

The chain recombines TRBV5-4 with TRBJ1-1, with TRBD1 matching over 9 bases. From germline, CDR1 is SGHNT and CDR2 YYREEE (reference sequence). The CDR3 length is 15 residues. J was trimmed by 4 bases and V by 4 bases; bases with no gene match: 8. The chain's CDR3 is CASSPGGTGFTEAFF. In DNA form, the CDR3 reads TGTGCCAGCAGCCCGGGGGGGACAGGGTTCACTGAAGCTTTCTTT.

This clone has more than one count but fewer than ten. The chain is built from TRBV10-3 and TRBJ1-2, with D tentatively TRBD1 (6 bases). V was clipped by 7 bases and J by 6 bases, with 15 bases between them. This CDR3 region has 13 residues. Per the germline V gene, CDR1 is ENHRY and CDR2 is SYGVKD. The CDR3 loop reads CAINSGGADGYTF. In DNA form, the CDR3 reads TGTGCCATCAATTCTGGGGGCGCCGATGGCTACACCTTC.

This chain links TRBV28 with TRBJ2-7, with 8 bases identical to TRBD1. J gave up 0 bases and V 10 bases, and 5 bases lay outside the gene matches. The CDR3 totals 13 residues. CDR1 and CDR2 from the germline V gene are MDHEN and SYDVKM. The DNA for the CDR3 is TGTGCCACCACGACAGGGGCCTCCTACGAGCAGTACTTC. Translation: CATTTGASYEQYF.

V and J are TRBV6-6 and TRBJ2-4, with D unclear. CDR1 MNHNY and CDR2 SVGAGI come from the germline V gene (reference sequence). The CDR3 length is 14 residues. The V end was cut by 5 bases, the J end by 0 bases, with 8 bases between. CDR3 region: CASSPVLAKNIQYF. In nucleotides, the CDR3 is TGTGCCAGCAGTCCTGTACTAGCCAAAAACATTCAGTACTTC.